A selection of T cell receptor beta chains follows, all from one sample in a study of cytomegalovirus exposure and HLA in healthy donors. Sequencing was performed with immunoSEQ multiplex PCR; in TCRdb, only in-frame clones are kept and a portion is missing. The sample contains approximately 170,000 clones, over 80% of which appear only once. Input material: PBMCs. The origin of the receptors is a boy younger than 10 in good health and CMV-seronegative. Each CDR3 is given with its conserved first and last residue. The D gene is left open where the match is weak.

d_call,j_call,v_call,cdr3_aa
TRBD2,TRBJ2-1,TRBV5-6,CASTEPGLAFPQFF
NA,TRBJ1-1,TRBV20-1,CSARRNTEAFF
NA,TRBJ1-1,TRBV19,CASSLGSSAFF
TRBD2,TRBJ2-1,TRBV5-6,CASSSPAGGGNEQFF
TRBD1,TRBJ1-3,TRBV2,CASGQQGARGNTIYF
NA,TRBJ1-5,TRBV4-1,CASSQPQGVGGNQPQHF
TRBD1,TRBJ2-2,TRBV6-5,CASNKQGRDTGELFF
TRBD2,TRBJ2-1,TRBV5-1,CASSDPSGGVNEQFF
NA,TRBJ2-7,TRBV5-6,CASSFSTGPYEQYF
NA,TRBJ2-6,TRBV18,CASSSSDQGFSGANVLTF
NA,TRBJ2-1,TRBV19,CASSIQHKGAKQQFF
NA,TRBJ1-3,TRBV7-9,CASSPEAGTGNTIYF
NA,TRBJ2-2,TRBV7-2,CASSLGPYSTGELFF
TRBD2,TRBJ2-3,TRBV5-8,CASSLGSGSGTDTQYF
TRBD1,TRBJ1-5,TRBV7-8,CASSVDRGASNQPQHF
NA,TRBJ2-1,TRBV14,CASSQEQGWVRNEQFF
TRBD1,TRBJ1-5,TRBV4-1,CASSQSPGQNNQPQHF
TRBD2,TRBJ2-1,TRBV15,CATSRSPSGEQFF
TRBD2,TRBJ2-1,TRBV5-1,CASRGGYNEQFF
TRBD1,TRBJ2-2,TRBV9,CASSVGYRDRGSNTGELFF
TRBD2,TRBJ2-3,TRBV4-3,CASSQEKSGEGTDTQYF
TRBD1,TRBJ1-1,TRBV5-6,CASSLGGTGRTEAFF
NA,TRBJ2-3,TRBV6-6,CASTHNPRTSTDTQYF
TRBD2,TRBJ2-7,TRBV4-1,CASSTLLAGGYEQYF
TRBD1,TRBJ1-2,TRBV27,CASSNDRDYGYTF
NA,TRBJ1-5,TRBV5-8,CASSLGEQPQHF
NA,TRBJ1-3,TRBV7-8,CASSLAIGNPTIYF
NA,TRBJ1-2,TRBV4-3,CASSPQITGNPYGYTF
NA,TRBJ2-3,TRBV6-5,CASSYLGGDTDTQYF
TRBD1,TRBJ1-1,TRBV30,CAWSFRGPMDTEAFF
TRBD2,TRBJ2-1,TRBV6-6,CASSYSSGGINEQFF
TRBD2,TRBJ2-7,TRBV5-4,CASSLGLAGGLAYEQYF
TRBD1,TRBJ1-2,TRBV6-6,CATFPGQGNYGYTF
TRBD2,TRBJ2-1,TRBV7-9,CASSLIAGVGLGDEQFF
NA,TRBJ1-1,TRBV30,CAWSGQENTEAFF
TRBD2,TRBJ2-5,TRBV6-5,CASSYSRGGDQETQYF
TRBD2,TRBJ2-1,TRBV5-6,CASSLSLAGWNEQFF
NA,TRBJ1-2,TRBV19,CASRTRGDHYGYTF
NA,TRBJ2-5,TRBV14,CASSQVQGAETQYF
TRBD1,TRBJ2-7,TRBV27,CASSFIGTATYEQYF
TRBD2,TRBJ2-7,TRBV4-3,CASSQDKAGLAGEQSYEQYF
TRBD1,TRBJ2-3,TRBV27,CASRRDRLSTDTQYF
NA,TRBJ1-3,TRBV10-3,CAVSESPGLKEGNTIYF
NA,TRBJ1-4,TRBV5-4,CATNLDGLNEKLFF
TRBD1,TRBJ2-5,TRBV7-9,CASSSGQQETQYF
NA,TRBJ1-6,TRBV19,CASSIEGRHYNSPLHF
NA,TRBJ2-7,TRBV6-1,CASSERGYEQYF
TRBD2,TRBJ2-1,TRBV27,CASSLTPGLAGILEQFF
TRBD2,TRBJ2-5,TRBV6-1,CASSEAWGGETQYF
NA,TRBJ2-1,TRBV6-6,CASTLAGAFSNEQFF
NA,TRBJ1-2,TRBV30,CAWVAGGRLPAYYGYTF
NA,TRBJ2-1,TRBV30,CAWGRGFYNEQFF
TRBD1,TRBJ1-2,TRBV14,CASSQQTGSNYGYTF
TRBD2,TRBJ2-1,TRBV2,CASSRDRLRTSGYSEQFF
NA,TRBJ1-2,TRBV28,CASSLSAGSNYGYTF